Following are 26 T cell receptor beta chains from one sample sequenced in a study of CXCR3-negative and CXCR3-positive naive CD8 T cells. Notes on the study in general: For CXCR3-positive naive cells, TRB CDR3s were more hydrophobic than those of CXCR3-negative naive cells.

Each TRB cDNA library was prepared by 5' RACE (with UMI labels). TCRdb re-called the 5' RACE reads; one entry per CDR3 protein, DNA not given. This sample's table reports roughly 110,000 distinct CDR3 sequences. No antigen has been identified for these receptors. Sequencing was done on a sample of naive CXCR3+ CD8+ T cells from blood. Subset noted: CD45RO-CCR7+CD27+CD95- naive CD8+ T cells expressing CXCR3 (TNR3+). These receptors originate from a human donor in good health. Some clones in this sample may be carry-over from other donors' samples.

V usage is TRBV27 and J usage is TRBJ1-3; absent DNA, TCRdb's TRBD1 call cannot be checked. The CDR3 is 15 residues long. Per the germline V gene, CDR1 is MNHEY and CDR2 is SMNVEV (reference sequence). The CDR3 sequence is CASSTTGSPGNTIYF.

The chain recombines TRBV29-1 with TRBJ2-7; TCRdb calls TRBD1, which cannot be checked without DNA. CDR3 size: 14 residues. The germline V gene encodes CDR1 SQVTM and CDR2 ANQGSEA. The CDR3 loop is CSVETGTGLYEQYF.

The V and J genes are TRBV7-6 and TRBJ2-2; the TCRdb call, TRBD2, lacks DNA for checking. This CDR3 region has 16 residues. CDR1 and CDR2 (germline): SGHVS, FNYEAQ. The CDR3 is CASSPGLAGYTGELFF. The full variable domain, with the rest looked up from reference TRBV7-6 and TRBJ2-2, is GAGVSQSPRYKVTKRGQDVALRCDPISGHVSLYWYRQALGQGPEFLTYFNYEAQQDKSGLPNDRFSAERPEGSISTLTIQRTEQRDSAMYRCASSPGLAGYTGELFFGEGSRLTVL.

V usage is TRBV15 and J usage is TRBJ2-5. The CDR3 runs to 12 residues. Per germline, CDR1 LNHNV and CDR2 YYDKDF (reference sequence). The CDR3 is CATSDYQETQYF.

The chain recombines TRBV29-1 with TRBJ2-7. Germline loops: CDR1 SQVTM, CDR2 ANQGSEA. The CDR3 sequence is 12 residues long. CDR3 amino acids: CSVESRPYEQYF.

The chain carries TRBV25-1 and TRBJ2-7; TCRdb returns TRBD2, unconfirmable since there is no DNA. CDR1 MGHDK and CDR2 SYGVNS come from the germline V gene. CDR3 size: 16 residues. This CDR3 is CASSEAAGYIDYEQYF.

This chain joins TRBV19 and TRBJ2-2; checking the TCRdb D call of TRBD1 is not possible without DNA. Germline-derived CDR1 and CDR2 are LNHDA and SQIVND (reference sequence). This CDR3 contains 16 residues. The CDR3: CASSLSGTGAPGEPFF.

The rearrangement joins TRBV7-9 to TRBJ2-2. This CDR3 is built from 12 residues. The germline V gene encodes CDR1 SEHNR and CDR2 FQNEAQ (reference sequence). The CDR3 spells CASSRNTGELFF.

The rearrangement uses TRBV7-3 and TRBJ1-1. Germline-derived CDR1 and CDR2 are SGHTA and FQGTGA. The CDR3 consists of 13 residues. The CDR3 loop reads CASSAWGETEAFF.

J is TRBJ2-5 and V is TRBV2. CDR1 and CDR2 from the germline V gene are SNHLY and FYNNEI. The CDR3 runs to 13 residues. This chain's CDR3 is CASSGINQETQYF.

This sequence joins TRBV4-2 and TRBJ2-3. Per germline, CDR1 LGHNA and CDR2 YNFKEQ. The CDR3 length is 13 residues. This chain's CDR3 is CASSHLDPDTQYF.

V and J are TRBV27 and TRBJ2-7; with no DNA, the TCRdb D assignment of TRBD1 cannot be verified. The CDR3 is made up of 13 amino acids. Per germline, CDR1 MNHEY and CDR2 SMNVEV (reference sequence). The CDR3 loop reads CASSLGQTYEQYF.

This sequence joins TRBV12-3 or TRBV12-4 and TRBJ2-3; no DNA is available, so the TRBD2 call from TCRdb remains unchecked. The CDR3 has 16 residues. CDR3 sequence: CASSWVLATSTDTQYF.

V usage is TRBV28 and J usage is TRBJ2-5; absent DNA, TCRdb's TRBD1 call cannot be checked. Germline V gene sequence: CDR1 MDHEN, CDR2 SYDVKM. The length of the CDR3 is 16 residues. This chain's CDR3 is CASSGIQGASQETQYF.

The V and J genes are TRBV19 and TRBJ2-7. Germline lookup yields CDR1 LNHDA and CDR2 SQIVND (reference sequence). The CDR3 contains 13 residues. CDR3 amino acids: CASSILVSYEQYF.

This chain uses TRBV9 with TRBJ2-6; TCRdb gives TRBD1 as the D gene, but with no DNA this cannot be confirmed. Germline V gene data show CDR1 as SGDLS and CDR2 as YYNGEE. This CDR3 comprises 16 residues. The chain's CDR3 is CASSPRQGPGANVLTF.

The chain is built from TRBV21-1 and TRBJ1-5. TRBV21-1 is a pseudogene locus. The CDR3 length is 15 residues. Here the CDR3 reads CASSKSTEGNQPQHF.

The chain employs TRBV6-5 and TRBJ2-3; TCRdb gives TRBD1 as the D gene, but with no DNA this cannot be confirmed. Germline V gene data show CDR1 as MNHEY and CDR2 as SVGAGI. This CDR3 is built from 14 residues. The CDR3 is CASSSGTRKDTQYF.

V is TRBV7-9 and J is TRBJ2-3; TCRdb's D gene call, TRBD1, goes unchecked for lack of DNA. Germline V gene lookup returns CDR1 SEHNR and CDR2 FQNEAQ (reference sequence). The CDR3 length is 14 residues. Here the CDR3 reads CASTPGGGGGTQYF. The whole variable domain, filled in from reference TRBV7-9 and TRBJ2-3, reads DTGVSQNPRHKITKRGQNVTFRCDPISEHNRLYWYRQTLGQGPEFLTYFQNEAQLEKSRLLSDRFSAERPKGSFSTLEIQRTEQGDSAMYLCASTPGGGGGTQYFGPGTRLTVL.

This chain links TRBV4-3 with TRBJ2-7; TCRdb's assignment of TRBD1 cannot be checked, as there is no DNA. The CDR3 has 14 amino acids. Germline CDR1 is LGHNA and CDR2 is YSLEER. The CDR3 protein is CASSQGTGDYEQYF.

The chain couples TRBV7-9 to TRBJ1-2. The CDR3 is 16 amino acids. Germline V lookup: CDR1 SEHNR, CDR2 FQNEAQ (reference sequence). CDR3 loop: CASSLSGGDANYGYTF.

The rearrangement joins TRBV4-1 to TRBJ2-7. Germline loops: CDR1 MGHRA, CDR2 YSYEKL. The CDR3 runs to 15 residues. CDR3 in amino acids: CASSQVVGSSYEQYF.

CDR3 sequence: CASSIYGGAANTEAFF. This sequence joins TRBV19 and TRBJ1-1; lacking DNA, the TRBD1 call made by TCRdb goes unchecked. The CDR3 covers 16 residues. From germline, CDR1 is LNHDA and CDR2 SQIVND (reference sequence). Combining the CDR3 with reference TRBV19 and TRBJ1-1 gives the whole variable domain DGGITQSPKYLFRKEGQNVTLSCEQNLNHDAMYWYRQDPGQGLRLIYYSQIVNDFQKGDIAEGYSVSREKKESFPLTVTSAQKNPTAFYLCASSIYGGAANTEAFFGQGTRLTVV.

The chain links TRBV6-6 to TRBJ1-1. The CDR3 is made up of 15 amino acids. In germline, CDR1 is MNHNY, CDR2 SVGAGI (reference sequence). The CDR3 is CASSYSSFGNTEAFF.

The chain has TRBV7-9 and TRBJ2-7; TCRdb picks TRBD1, but there is no DNA to check that call. Germline assignment: CDR1 SEHNR and CDR2 FQNEAQ (reference sequence). The CDR3 covers 14 residues. CDR3 in amino acids: CASSAGARAYEQYF.

This sequence joins TRBV7-9 and TRBJ2-7. Germline assignment: CDR1 SEHNR and CDR2 FQNEAQ (reference sequence). There are 12 residues in the CDR3. The CDR3 sequence is CASSRSPYEQYF.